The present T cell receptor (beta chain) was sequenced within a study of OX40 agonist ivuxolimab in advanced cancers. The assay was immunoSEQ multiplex PCR, and TCRdb's table has in-frame clones only and misses some. The sample yields around 23,000 clones, approximately 90% seen once. The receptor comes from an adult with an advanced solid tumor such as melanoma, head and neck, liver or kidney cancer. Sequencing was performed on CD4+ or CD8+ T cells sorted from blood, taken in a trial of the OX40 agonist ivuxolimab.

CDR3 bases: TGTGCCAGCAGTGAAAGCCCAGGGACAGAACTATACAATGAGCAGTTCTTC. Translating gives CASSESPGTELYNEQFF. The V gene is TRBV27, the J gene TRBJ2-1, with 7 bases identical to TRBD1. The CDR3 spans 17 residues. Per the germline V gene, CDR1 is MNHEY and CDR2 is SMNVEV (reference sequence). V was pared by 5 bases and J by 4 bases, with 14 bases of the junction left unmatched.